This T cell receptor (beta chain) was recovered during a study of cytomegalovirus exposure and HLA in healthy donors. The study, taken as a whole, reports: Several of the most significant clusters appeared linked to common viral pathogens, based on a later analysis. In a later analysis, productive TCRs from donors in an Asian-associated ancestry cluster reportedly carried fewer N-insertions than the cohort mean.

Germline V CDR1 and CDR2: SGHRS, YFSETQ. CDR3 length: 13 amino acids. The germline V and J ends were trimmed by 1 base and 11 bases, with 16 bases remaining between them. It was with 60 Vbeta and 13 Jbeta primers that the PCR ran. TCRdb keeps only in-frame clones here, not all; method: immunoSEQ multiplex PCR. The sample lists approximately 87,000 clones; roughly 81% were seen once. Regarding this clone: The antigen is undetermined.

Sequencing was performed on PBMCs. The clonotype originates from a woman aged 18-29 years in good health and CMV-seropositive. The J gene is TRBJ2-7, the V gene TRBV5-1; D perhaps matches TRBD1 (5 bases). The CDR3: CASSLWGSDLKYF. The CDR3 DNA reads as TGCGCCAGCAGCTTGTGGGGCTCGGACCTCAAGTACTTC.